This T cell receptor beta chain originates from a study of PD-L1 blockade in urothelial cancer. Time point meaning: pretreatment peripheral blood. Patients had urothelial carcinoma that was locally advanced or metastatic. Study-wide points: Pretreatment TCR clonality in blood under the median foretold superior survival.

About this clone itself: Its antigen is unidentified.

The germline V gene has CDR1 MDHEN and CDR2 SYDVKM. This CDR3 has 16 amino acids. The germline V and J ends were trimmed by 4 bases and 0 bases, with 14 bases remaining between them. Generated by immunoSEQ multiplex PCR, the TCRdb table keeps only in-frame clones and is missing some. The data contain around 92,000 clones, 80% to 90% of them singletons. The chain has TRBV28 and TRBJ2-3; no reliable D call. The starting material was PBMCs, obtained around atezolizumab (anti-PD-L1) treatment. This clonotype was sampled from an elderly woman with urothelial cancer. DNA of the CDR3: TGTGCCAGCAGTTCCCGGCGGCCACCTAGCACAGATACGCAGTATTTT. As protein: CASSSRRPPSTDTQYF.